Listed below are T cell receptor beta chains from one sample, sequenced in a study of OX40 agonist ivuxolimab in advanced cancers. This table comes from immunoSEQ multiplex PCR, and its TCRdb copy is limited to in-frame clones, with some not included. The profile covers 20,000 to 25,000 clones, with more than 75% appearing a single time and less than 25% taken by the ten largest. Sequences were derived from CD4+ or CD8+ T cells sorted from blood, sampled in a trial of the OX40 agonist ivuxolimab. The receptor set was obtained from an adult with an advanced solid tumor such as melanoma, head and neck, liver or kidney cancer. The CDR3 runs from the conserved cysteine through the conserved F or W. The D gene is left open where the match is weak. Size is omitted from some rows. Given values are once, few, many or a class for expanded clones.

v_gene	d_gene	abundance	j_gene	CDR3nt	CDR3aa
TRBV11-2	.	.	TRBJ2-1	TGTGCCAGCGGAATCCTGGACACAAACAATGAGCAGTTCTTC	CASGILDTNNEQFF
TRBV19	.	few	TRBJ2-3	TGTGCCAGTAGTAAGGGAGCATGGCCAGATACGCAGTATTTT	CASSKGAWPDTQYF
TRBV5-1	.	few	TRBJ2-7	TGCGCCAGCAGCTTGGCTTACGAGCAGTACTTC	CASSLAYEQYF
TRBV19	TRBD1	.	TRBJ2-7	TGTGCCAGTAGTATAGAGACAGGGGGCGCCAACTACGAGCAGTACTTC	CASSIETGGANYEQYF
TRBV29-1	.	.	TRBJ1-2	TGCAGCGTTGAAGGGCGTAATGGCTACACCTTC	CSVEGRNGYTF
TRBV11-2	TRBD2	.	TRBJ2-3	TGTGCCAGCAGTTTTGGACTAGCCCCTAGCACAGATACGCAGTATTTT	CASSFGLAPSTDTQYF
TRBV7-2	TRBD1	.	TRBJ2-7	TGTGCCAGCAGCTCCCGGACAGGGGCCCTATTCTACGAGCAGTACTTC	CASSSRTGALFYEQYF
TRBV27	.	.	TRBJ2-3	TGTGCCAGCAGTTTGTTCCGGGGGACAGATACGCAGTATTTT	CASSLFRGTDTQYF
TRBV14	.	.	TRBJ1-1	TGTGCCAGCAGCCGGCTAGGACAGTACAATGAAGCTTTCTTT	CASSRLGQYNEAFF
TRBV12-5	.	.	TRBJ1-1	TGTGCTAGTGCCGGAAGCCGCCCTGAAGCTTTCTTT	CASAGSRPEAFF
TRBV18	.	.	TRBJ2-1	TGTGCCAGCTCACAAAATGAGCAGTTCTTC	CASSQNEQFF
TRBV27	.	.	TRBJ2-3	TGTGCCAGCAGTTTTGGCAGGGAAACAGATACGCAGTATTTT	CASSFGRETDTQYF
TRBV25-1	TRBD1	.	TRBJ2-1	TGTGCCAGCAGGAATCTGAGAACAGGGGACAATGAGCAGTTCTTC	CASRNLRTGDNEQFF
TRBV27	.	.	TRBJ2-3	TGTGCCAGCAGTTTAGGGCGGTCCAACACAGATACGCAGTATTTT	CASSLGRSNTDTQYF
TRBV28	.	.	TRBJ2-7	TGTGCCAGCAGTACAGGTTCGAACGAGCAGTACTTC	CASSTGSNEQYF
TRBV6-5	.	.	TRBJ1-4	TGTGCCAGCAGTTACTCGGGGGGTCCCAATGAAAAACTGTTTTTT	CASSYSGGPNEKLFF
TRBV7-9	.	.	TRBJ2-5	TGTGCCAGCAGCTTAGCCGGGGGAGAGCAAGAGACCCAGTACTTC	CASSLAGGEQETQYF
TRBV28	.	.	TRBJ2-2	TGTGCCAGCAGTGAAACCGGGGAGCTGTTTTTT	CASSETGELFF
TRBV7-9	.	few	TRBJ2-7	TGTGCCAGCAGCACGGATTACGAGCAGTACTTC	CASSTDYEQYF
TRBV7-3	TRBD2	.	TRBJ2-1	TGTGCCAGCAGCTCAGGGACTAGCGGGAGTATCGGCAATGAGCAGTTCTTC	CASSSGTSGSIGNEQFF
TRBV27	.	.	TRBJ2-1	TGTGCCAGCAGTCCCACCAGGGGGGAGGCGTACAATGAGCAGTTCTTC	CASSPTRGEAYNEQFF
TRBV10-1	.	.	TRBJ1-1	TGCGCCAGCAGTCGAGGGCTTTCACCGTGGACTGAAGCTTTCTTT	CASSRGLSPWTEAFF
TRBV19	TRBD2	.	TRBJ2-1	TGTGCCAGTAGTGTCTTGCGGGAGACCTACAATGAGCAGTTCTTC	CASSVLRETYNEQFF